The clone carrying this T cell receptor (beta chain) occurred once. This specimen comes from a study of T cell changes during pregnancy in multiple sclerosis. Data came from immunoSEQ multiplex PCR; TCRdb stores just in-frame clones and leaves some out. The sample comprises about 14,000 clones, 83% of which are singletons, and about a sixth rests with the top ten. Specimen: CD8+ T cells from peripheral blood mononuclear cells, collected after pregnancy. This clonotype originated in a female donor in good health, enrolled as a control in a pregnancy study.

DNA for the CDR3: TGTGCCAGCAGCTTGGAGCCGGGGGTTGAAAACACCATATATTTT. This encodes CASSLEPGVENTIYF. This chain connects TRBV5-4 to TRBJ1-3, with D possibly TRBD1 on 5 matching bases. The CDR3 is made up of 15 amino acids. CDR1 and CDR2 (germline): SGHNT, YYREEE (reference sequence). V was shortened by 0 bases and J by 6 bases, with 13 bases between the two germline ends.